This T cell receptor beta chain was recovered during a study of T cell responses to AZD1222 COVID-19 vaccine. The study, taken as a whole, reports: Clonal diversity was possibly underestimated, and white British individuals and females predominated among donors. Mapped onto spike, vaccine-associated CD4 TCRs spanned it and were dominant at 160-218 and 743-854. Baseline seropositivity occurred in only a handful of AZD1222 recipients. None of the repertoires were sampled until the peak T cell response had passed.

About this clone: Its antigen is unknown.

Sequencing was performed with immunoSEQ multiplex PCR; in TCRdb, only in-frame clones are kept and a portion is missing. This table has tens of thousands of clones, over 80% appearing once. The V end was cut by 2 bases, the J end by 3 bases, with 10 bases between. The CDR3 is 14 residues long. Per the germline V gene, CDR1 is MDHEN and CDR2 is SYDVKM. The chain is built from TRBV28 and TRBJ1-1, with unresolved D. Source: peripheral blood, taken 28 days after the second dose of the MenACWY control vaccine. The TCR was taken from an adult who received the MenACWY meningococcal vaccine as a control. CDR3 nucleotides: TGTGCCAGCAGTTTAATCGAGCCCTACACTGAAGCTTTCTTT. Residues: CASSLIEPYTEAFF.